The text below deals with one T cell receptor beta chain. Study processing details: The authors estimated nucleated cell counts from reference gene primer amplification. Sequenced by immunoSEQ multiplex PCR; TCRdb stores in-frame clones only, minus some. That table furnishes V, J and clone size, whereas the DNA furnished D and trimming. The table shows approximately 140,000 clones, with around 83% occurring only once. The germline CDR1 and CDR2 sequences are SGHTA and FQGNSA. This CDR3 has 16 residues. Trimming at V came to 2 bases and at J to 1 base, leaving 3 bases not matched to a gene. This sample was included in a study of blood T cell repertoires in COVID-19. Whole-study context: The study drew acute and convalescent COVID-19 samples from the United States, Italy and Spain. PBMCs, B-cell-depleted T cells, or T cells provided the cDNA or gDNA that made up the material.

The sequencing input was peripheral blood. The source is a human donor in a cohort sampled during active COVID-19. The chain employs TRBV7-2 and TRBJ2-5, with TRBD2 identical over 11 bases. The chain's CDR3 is CASSLRGLAGQETQYF. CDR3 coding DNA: TGTGCCAGCAGCTTAAGAGGACTAGCGGGCCAAGAGACCCAGTACTTC.